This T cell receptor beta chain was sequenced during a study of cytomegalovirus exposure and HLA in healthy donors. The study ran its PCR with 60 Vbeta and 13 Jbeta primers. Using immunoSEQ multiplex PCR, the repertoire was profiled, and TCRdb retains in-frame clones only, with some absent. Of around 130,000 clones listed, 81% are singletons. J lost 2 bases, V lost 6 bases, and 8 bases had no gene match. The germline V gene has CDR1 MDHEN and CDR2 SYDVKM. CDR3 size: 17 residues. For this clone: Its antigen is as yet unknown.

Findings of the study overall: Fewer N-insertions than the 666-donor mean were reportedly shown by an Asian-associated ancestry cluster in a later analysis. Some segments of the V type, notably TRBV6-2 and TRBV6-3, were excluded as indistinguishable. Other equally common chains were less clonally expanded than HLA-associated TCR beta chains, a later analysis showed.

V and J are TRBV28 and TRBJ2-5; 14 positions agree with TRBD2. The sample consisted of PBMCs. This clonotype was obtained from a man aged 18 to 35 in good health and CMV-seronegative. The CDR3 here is CASSFLGLAGGQETQYF. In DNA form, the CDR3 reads TGTGCCAGCAGCTTCCTCGGACTAGCGGGGGGTCAAGAGACCCAGTACTTC.